The 26 T cell receptor beta chains given below trace back to one sample, sequenced in a study of blood T cell repertoires in COVID-19. Measured with immunoSEQ multiplex PCR; TCRdb has only the in-frame clones, and not every one. This repertoire shows 150,000 to 200,000 clones, roughly 86% found once; its top ten account for around 3.5%. Sequencing used peripheral blood. The receptors derive from a man aged 65 to 79 with acute or convalescent COVID-19.

The CDR3 coding sequence is TGTGCCAGCAGTCACAGGGAGGGGGGCAATCAGCCCCAGCATTTT. It yields the protein CASSHREGGNQPQHF. The chain employs TRBV6-5 and TRBJ1-5; a possible D gene is TRBD1 (6 bases). The CDR3 totals 15 residues. Between the trimmed V and J ends, which lost 5 bases and 2 bases, there was a span of 13 bases. Per the germline V gene, CDR1 is MNHEY and CDR2 is SVGAGI.

This chain uses TRBV27 with TRBJ1-5; 7 bases are shared with TRBD1. Germline V lookup: CDR1 MNHEY, CDR2 SMNVEV (reference sequence). Trimming removed 7 bases from V and 1 base from J; junction bases left unmatched: 4. The CDR3 is 14 amino acids. The CDR3 coding sequence is TGTGCCAGCACTTTGGGACAGAGCAATCAGCCCCAGCATTTT. Translating gives CASTLGQSNQPQHF.

The CDR3 protein is CASSKSGTGANYGYTF. The CDR3 nucleotides read TGTGCCAGCAGCAAAAGCGGGACAGGGGCTAACTATGGCTACACCTTC. The V gene is TRBV11-1, the J gene TRBJ1-2; the match to TRBD1 covers 10 bases. Germline trimming cut 5 bases from V and 0 bases from J; bases unmatched to any gene: 6. Germline assignment: CDR1 SGHAT and CDR2 FQDESV (reference sequence). The CDR3 length is 16 residues.

The V gene is TRBV9, the J gene TRBJ2-3, with a possible D match to TRBD2 (6 bases). Germline CDR1 is SGDLS and CDR2 is YYNGEE. The CDR3 is 16 amino acids. The V end lost 0 bases, the J end lost 2 bases, and 13 bases lay between the germline ends. The CDR3: CASSVAEGWITDTQYF. The CDR3 DNA reads TGTGCCAGCAGCGTAGCGGAGGGCTGGATCACAGATACGCAGTATTTT. Using reference TRBV9 and TRBJ2-3 for the parts outside the CDR3, the full variable domain is DSGVTQTPKHLITATGQRVTLRCSPRSGDLSVYWYQQSLDQGLQFLIQYYNGEERAKGNILERFSAQQFPDLHSELNLSSLELGDSALYFCASSVAEGWITDTQYFGPGTRLTVL.

This chain links TRBV2 with TRBJ2-3; D may be TRBD2 (6 bases). The germline gives CDR1 SNHLY, CDR2 FYNNEI. The length of the CDR3 is 16 residues. Between the trimmed V and J ends, which lost 7 bases and 0 bases, there was a span of 17 bases. The CDR3 DNA follows: TGTGCCAGCATTGCGGGGACCCGACGGAGCACAGATACGCAGTATTTT. Translation: CASIAGTRRSTDTQYF.

This clone showed up just once. The chain joins TRBV29-1 to TRBJ1-4, with D possibly being TRBD1 (5 bases). V was pared by 3 bases and J by 8 bases, with 10 bases between. The CDR3 spans 12 residues. Looked up from germline, CDR1 is SQVTM and CDR2 is ANQGSEA. This CDR3 is CSVDGGDEKLFF. In DNA, the CDR3 is TGCAGCGTTGATGGCGGGGACGAAAAACTGTTTTTT.

This sequence joins TRBV7-2 and TRBJ2-7; perhaps TRBD2 as D (6 bases). CDR1 and CDR2 (germline): SGHTA, FQGNSA. This CDR3 has 14 amino acids. V gave up 5 bases and J gave up 7 bases, with 18 bases separating them. The CDR3 coding sequence is TGTGCCAGCAGCCCCGGGGGACGATTTGAGGAGCAGTACTTC. This encodes CASSPGGRFEEQYF.

The J gene is TRBJ2-1, the V gene TRBV7-3, with 9 bases that match TRBD2. Germline trimming cut 1 base from V and 4 bases from J; bases unmatched to any gene: 5. Germline-derived CDR1 and CDR2 are SGHTA and FQGTGA. This CDR3 is built from 16 residues. The chain's CDR3 is CASSLRLAVLYNEQFF. CDR3 bases: TGTGCCAGCAGCTTAAGACTAGCGGTCTTATACAATGAGCAGTTCTTC.

The chain has TRBV9 and TRBJ2-7; the D gene is possibly TRBD1 (6 bases). The V end lost 4 bases, the J end lost 3 bases, and 20 bases lay between the germline ends. Looked up from germline, CDR1 is SGDLS and CDR2 is YYNGEE. CDR3 length: 16 amino acids. Written as DNA, the CDR3 is TGTGCCAGCAGCCCCGACCAGGGGCGGGCCAACTACGAGCAGTACTTC. Protein: CASSPDQGRANYEQYF.

CDR3: CASSLVLAGGSSYNEQFF. In DNA form, the CDR3 reads TGTGCCAGCAGCTTAGTTCTAGCGGGGGGGAGCTCCTACAATGAGCAGTTCTTC. The chain couples TRBV7-6 to TRBJ2-1; the match to TRBD2 covers 12 bases. CDR3 size: 18 residues. The V and J ends lost 1 base and 0 bases, in that order; junction bases with no gene match: 4. Per germline, CDR1 SGHVS and CDR2 FNYEAQ.

The V call is TRBV9, the J call TRBJ2-2, with 11 bases matching TRBD1. This CDR3 has 15 amino acids. With 4 bases clipped from V and 6 bases from J, the junction kept 5 bases outside the gene matches. The germline CDR1 and CDR2 sequences are SGDLS and YYNGEE. The CDR3 nucleotides are TGTGCCAGCAGCCCTATGGGACAGGGGGCCGGGGAGCTGTTTTTT. It encodes CASSPMGQGAGELFF.

The chain uses TRBV6-8 and TRBJ2-7; a possible D gene is TRBD2 (5 bases). CDR1 and CDR2 from the germline V gene are MNHGY and SAAAGT. Between the trimmed V and J ends, which lost 11 bases and 7 bases, there was a span of 18 bases. The length of the CDR3 is 12 residues. The CDR3 protein is CAPTPGVLEQYF. The DNA of the CDR3 is TGTGCCCCTACCCCCGGGGTACTAGAGCAGTACTTC.

The chain carries TRBV9 and TRBJ2-7; 13 bases line up with TRBD2. The J segment lost 7 bases and the V segment lost 4 bases, leaving 14 bases of the junction unmatched. This CDR3 is 17 amino acids long. Germline CDR1 reads SGDLS; CDR2 reads YYNGEE. The CDR3 spells CASSPFGTSGISGEQYF. CDR3 nucleotides: TGTGCCAGCAGCCCCTTTGGGACTAGCGGGATTTCAGGGGAGCAGTACTTC.

This clone was observed a handful of times. V usage is TRBV6-5 and J usage is TRBJ1-2; 7 bases fit TRBD1. The CDR3 loop spans 14 amino acids. The germline gives CDR1 MNHEY, CDR2 SVGAGI. V gave up 8 bases and J gave up 4 bases; unmatched junction bases: 10. CDR3 nucleotide sequence: TGTGCCAGCCTCAGAGGGCAGGGGGGCTATGGCTACACCTTC. As protein: CASLRGQGGYGYTF.

The genes are TRBV5-6 and TRBJ1-5; 7 positions match TRBD1. With V trimmed by 3 bases and J by 2 bases, 8 bases remained unmatched. This CDR3 region has 16 residues. Germline loops: CDR1 SGHDT, CDR2 YYEEEE. Here the CDR3 reads CASSSDREYGNQPQHF. The CDR3 DNA is TGTGCCAGCAGCTCCGACAGGGAATATGGCAATCAGCCCCAGCATTTT.

This chain uses TRBV27 with TRBJ1-5, with a tentative D call TRBD1 (5 bases). Germline values: CDR1 MNHEY, CDR2 SMNVEV (reference sequence). Trimming removed 6 bases at V and 10 bases at J, with 22 bases between. The length of the CDR3 is 15 residues. In nucleotides, the CDR3 is TGTGCCAGCAGCGATCGGGGGAACCCGAGGGAACCCCAGCATTTT. Residues: CASSDRGNPREPQHF.

The genes are TRBV28 and TRBJ1-5, with D unresolved. This CDR3 region has 16 residues. The germline gives CDR1 MDHEN, CDR2 SYDVKM. V lost 5 bases, J lost 0 bases, and 14 bases lay in between. CDR3 bases: TGTGCCAGCAGTCCCCGCGGGTATTATAGCAATCAGCCCCAGCATTTT. It codes for CASSPRGYYSNQPQHF.

This clone was picked up one time. The chain uses TRBV4-1 and TRBJ1-4; D possibly corresponds to TRBD1 (6 bases). Trimming shortened V by 4 bases and J by 0 bases, and 12 bases separated the two germline ends. This CDR3 is 16 amino acids long. Germline V gene lookup returns CDR1 MGHRA and CDR2 YSYEKL. CDR3 sequence reads: CASSRRDTTTNEKLFF. The CDR3 DNA reads TGCGCCAGCAGCCGCCGGGACACCACAACTAATGAAAAACTGTTTTTT.

V and J are TRBV7-2 and TRBJ1-2, with D possibly being TRBD1 (6 bases). The CDR3 is made up of 13 amino acids. Trimming removed 5 bases from V and 10 bases from J, with 17 bases in between. Germline values: CDR1 SGHTA, CDR2 FQGNSA. The CDR3 region has the DNA TGTGCCAGCAGCCCCTCCTGGACAGTTTACTACACCTTC. Its translation: CASSPSWTVYYTF.

The chain has TRBV6-6 and TRBJ1-1, with 8 bases fitting TRBD1. Germline lookup yields CDR1 MNHNY and CDR2 SVGAGI (reference sequence). The CDR3 totals 14 residues. V shed 6 bases, J shed 3 bases, and the junction held 6 bases outside the gene matches. The CDR3 DNA follows: TGTGCCAGCAGCTCGACAGGGGTTTACACTGAAGCTTTCTTT. Protein: CASSSTGVYTEAFF.

This chain uses TRBV28 with TRBJ1-2; D may be TRBD1 (6 bases). Germline CDR1 and CDR2: MDHEN and SYDVKM. V lost 6 bases and J 4 bases, leaving 21 bases between the germline ends. This CDR3 region has 16 residues. Here the CDR3 reads CASSFKGGARGYGYTF. The CDR3 coding sequence is TGTGCCAGCAGCTTTAAAGGGGGGGCGCGGGGCTATGGCTACACCTTC.

The chain uses TRBV7-2 and TRBJ2-2, with D possibly TRBD1 on 6 matching bases. CDR3 length equals 15 residues. Germline CDR1 is SGHTA and CDR2 is FQGNSA. V was cut by 0 bases and J by 7 bases, with 12 bases left in between. Written as DNA, the CDR3 is TGTGCCAGCAGCTTAGCCGCAGGGGTTGGCGGGGAGCTGTTTTTT. It is translated as CASSLAAGVGGELFF.

The chain joins TRBV4-1 to TRBJ1-6, with D unclear. CDR3 length: 13 residues. Germline V gives CDR1 MGHRA, CDR2 YSYEKL. Trimming stripped 1 base from V and 8 bases from J, with 6 bases between. CDR3 nucleotide sequence: TGCGCCAGCAGCCAAGTGCGGGATTCACCCCTCCACTTT. Translated: CASSQVRDSPLHF.

The rearrangement uses TRBV7-3 and TRBJ1-1; 7 bases line up with TRBD1. Trimming took 5 bases from V and 6 from J; bases not matched to a gene: 6. This CDR3 region has 13 residues. Per germline, CDR1 SGHTA and CDR2 FQGTGA. The chain's CDR3 is CASSADRASEAFF. The CDR3 nucleotides read TGTGCCAGCAGCGCAGACAGGGCCTCTGAAGCTTTCTTT. Full variable domain (outside the CDR3, taken from reference TRBV7-3 and TRBJ1-1): GAGVSQTPSNKVTEKGKYVELRCDPISGHTALYWYRQSLGQGPEFLIYFQGTGAADDSGLPNDRFFAVRPEGSVSTLKIQRTERGDSAVYLCASSADRASEAFFGQGTRLTVV.

The V and J genes are TRBV10-2 and TRBJ2-5, with D unresolved. V lost 2 bases and J lost 0, with 4 bases in between. The CDR3 loop spans 13 amino acids. Germline V lookup: CDR1 WSHSY, CDR2 SAAADI. CDR3 amino acids: CASSENYQETQYF. The DNA for the CDR3 is TGCGCCAGCAGTGAGAACTACCAAGAGACCCAGTACTTC.

This clone was detected once. The gene calls are TRBV7-9 and TRBJ1-1; D not resolved. CDR3 length: 16 residues. The germline V gene encodes CDR1 SEHNR and CDR2 FQNEAQ (reference sequence). V lost 1 base and J lost 7, with 19 bases in between. The CDR3 DNA reads as TGTGCCAGCAGCTTAGATGCCGGGCGGGCATTCGGTGAAGCTTTCTTT. Encoded protein: CASSLDAGRAFGEAFF.